Below, 13 T cell receptor beta chains from the same sample are listed, as sequenced in a study of CD8 T cells in ankylosing spondylitis. Study-wide findings and caveats: Apparently characteristic of ankylosing spondylitis blood was a TCR beta motif (about 8 highly homologous variants).

Their specific antigens are unknown. TCRdb re-called the 5' RACE reads through MiXCR, storing one row per CDR3 protein. The sample has fewer than 550,000 distinct CDR3 sequences, about 5.2% seen once. The sequencing sample was made of blood, either unsorted or a sorted T cell fraction (not recorded which). The receptors come from a male donor with ankylosing spondylitis.

The sample holds a few counts of this clonotype. The J gene is TRBJ2-7, the V gene TRBV20-1, with 10 bases matching TRBD2. Germline CDR1 reads DFQATT; CDR2 reads SNEGSKA (reference sequence). The CDR3 runs to 14 residues. V lost 3 bases to trimming and J lost 5 bases; unmatched junction nucleotides: 7. The CDR3 coding sequence is TGCAGTGCTAGGAAAAGCGGGAGGGCGAACGAGCAGTACTTC. This sequence encodes CSARKSGRANEQYF.

Details on this clonotype: A read error may be the cause here, since a much bigger clone is one base away. The chain is built from TRBV4-3 and TRBJ2-4; possibly TRBD1 for D (5 bases). V lost 2 bases and J 7 bases, leaving 15 bases between the germline ends. The V gene's germline CDR1 is LGHNA and CDR2 YSLEER. The length of the CDR3 is 15 residues. CDR3 nucleotides: TGCGCCAGCAGCCAAAATATGGACACTGGGAACATTCAGTACTTC. This encodes CASSQNMDTGNIQYF.

J is TRBJ2-1 and V is TRBV7-8; unclear D gene. Trimming took off 4 bases at V and 0 bases at J, with 13 bases between the two ends. The CDR3 spans 16 residues. Germline CDR1 SGHVS, CDR2 FQNEAQ. The DNA of the CDR3 is TGTGCCAGCAGCTCCGGGCCTCAAAGCTCCTACAATGAGCAGTTCTTC. Its translation: CASSSGPQSSYNEQFF.

This clonotype was recorded many times. The chain links TRBV5-6 to TRBJ2-1, with D tentatively TRBD2 (5 bases). CDR3 length: 16 residues. Trimming removed 1 base at V and 2 bases at J, with 13 bases between. The germline V gene has CDR1 SGHDT and CDR2 YYEEEE. This chain's CDR3 is CASSLFTGIAYNEQFF. The CDR3 coding sequence is TGTGCCAGCAGCTTGTTCACGGGAATAGCCTACAATGAGCAGTTCTTC.

This clonotype occurred many times. The CDR3 here is CSARASGTGASGGGPQHF. CDR3 in DNA: TGCAGTGCTAGGGCTTCCGGGACAGGCGCGTCGGGGGGTGGGCCCCAGCATTTT. J is TRBJ1-5 and V is TRBV20-1; 8 nucleotides agree with TRBD1. The V segment lost 3 bases and the J segment 9 bases; nucleotides outside the gene matches: 22. The CDR3 consists of 18 residues. CDR1 is DFQATT, CDR2 SNEGSKA, per germline (reference sequence).

To note about this clonotype: This may be a read error: a much more frequent sequence differs by one nucleotide. The chain carries TRBV5-1 and TRBJ2-3, with D hard to call. The germline V gene has CDR1 SGHRS and CDR2 YFSETQ. The CDR3 is made up of 13 amino acids. Deletions cut 7 bases from V and 2 bases from J, with 11 bases between. The CDR3 spells CASWFLSTDTQYF. Written as DNA, the CDR3 is TGCGCCAGCTGGTTTTTATCCACAGATACGCAGTATTTT. Based on the CDR3 plus reference TRBV5-1 and TRBJ2-3, the full variable domain is KAGVTQTPRYLIKTRGQQVTLSCSPISGHRSVSWYQQTPGQGLQFLFEYFSETQRNKGNFPGRFSGRQFSNSRSEMNVSTLELGDSALYLCASWFLSTDTQYFGPGTRLTVL.

This clonotype was seen repeatedly, ten times or more. This chain links TRBV20-1 with TRBJ2-5; D tentatively reads TRBD1 or TRBD2 (5 bases each). Trimming took off 3 bases at V and 0 bases at J, with 14 bases between the two ends. This CDR3 has 15 residues. From germline, CDR1 is DFQATT and CDR2 SNEGSKA (reference sequence). The CDR3 DNA reads TGCAGTGCTAGGGGTAGTGGGACCTACCAAGAGACCCAGTACTTC. It is translated as CSARGSGTYQETQYF.

Ten or more counts support this clonotype. V usage is TRBV5-1 and J usage is TRBJ2-2; D remains ambiguous. Per germline, CDR1 SGHRS and CDR2 YFSETQ. Trimming stripped 1 base from V and 2 bases from J, with 6 bases between. The CDR3 runs 14 residues. The CDR3 region is CASSLSSNTGELFF. The CDR3 DNA follows: TGCGCCAGCAGCTTGTCTTCAAACACCGGGGAGCTGTTTTTT.

The table lists this clonotype with many counts. This chain uses TRBV9 with TRBJ2-2, with a possible D match to TRBD2 (5 bases). V lost 2 bases, J lost 6 bases, and 8 bases lay in between. The CDR3 sequence is 13 residues long. CDR1 is SGDLS and CDR2 is YYNGEE in the germline V gene. This CDR3 is CASSVTRSGELFF. The DNA of the CDR3 is TGTGCCAGCAGCGTTACTAGGTCCGGGGAGCTGTTTTTT.

This clonotype was seen at least ten times. V usage is TRBV10-3 and J usage is TRBJ2-5, with D maybe TRBD1 (6 bases). Germline values: CDR1 ENHRY, CDR2 SYGVKD. V was pared by 7 bases and J by 5 bases, with 17 bases between. The CDR3 loop spans 14 amino acids. CDR3 region: CAIKRQAQTETQYF. The DNA for the CDR3 is TGTGCCATCAAAAGACAGGCTCAAACGGAGACCCAGTACTTC.

The chain joins TRBV6-2 or TRBV6-3 to TRBJ2-4; D remains ambiguous. The CDR3 is 14 amino acids. Germline CDR1 and CDR2: MNHEY and SVGEGT. V lost 5 bases to trimming and J lost 2 bases, with 10 bases between them. The CDR3 DNA follows: TGTGCCAGCAGTCCTCGGTTATCCAAAAACATTCAGTACTTC. Protein: CASSPRLSKNIQYF.

This clonotype was counted at least ten times. The chain recombines TRBV7-2 with TRBJ2-3, with D possibly TRBD2 on 6 matching bases. Germline CDR1 SGHTA, CDR2 FQGNSA. This CDR3 contains 15 residues. Trimming pared 5 bases from V and 0 bases from J, leaving 12 bases between. The CDR3 DNA is TGTGCCAGCAGCCCCGCGGGGTCTAGCACAGATACGCAGTATTTT. Translating gives CASSPAGSSTDTQYF.

The J gene is TRBJ2-7, the V gene TRBV27, with D tentatively TRBD1 or TRBD2 (6 bases each). The CDR3 contains 14 residues. The ends were cut back, 8 bases at V and 2 bases at J, with 16 bases in the middle. Germline V gives CDR1 MNHEY, CDR2 SMNVEV (reference sequence). CDR3 sequence reads: CASSSKGGTYEQYF. Here the CDR3 DNA reads TGTGCCAGCTCCTCTAAGGGGGGCACCTACGAGCAGTACTTC.